This TCR beta chain was recovered during a study of cytomegalovirus exposure and HLA in healthy donors. Study conclusions and caveats: Reportedly, diagnosis of cytomegalovirus status by the classifier showed high specificity and sensitivity. CMV antigen specificity was confirmed in vitro for three CMV-associated chains. Despite most TCR sequences being rare, some public TCRs occurred in many donors.

Note on this clone: Its antigen is unidentified.

Separate from the approximately 700-subject first cohort was the roughly 120-subject validation cohort, to which the donors belonged. The CDR3 is 16 residues long. Germline V gene data show CDR1 as SNHLY and CDR2 as FYNNEI. Deletions cut 8 bases from V and 1 base from J, with 20 bases between. The assay was immunoSEQ multiplex PCR, and TCRdb's table has in-frame clones only and misses some. Of 200,000 or so clones in the sample, around 90% were seen once. The source of this sequence is a woman between 18 and 29 years old in good health and CMV-seropositive. The sample consisted of PBMCs. The J gene is TRBJ2-5, the V gene TRBV2; D perhaps matches TRBD2 (6 bases). The CDR3 bases are TGTGCCAGCTCGGTCAGCCTAGCGTCTCTCCAAGAGACCCAGTACTTC. This translates into CASSVSLASLQETQYF.